This TCR beta chain stems from a study of blood T cell repertoires in COVID-19. Study information: The United States, Italy and Spain were the sources of the acute and convalescent COVID-19 samples.

Source study methods: Estimation of nucleated cell counts relied on the amplification of reference gene primers. The repertoire was sequenced with immunoSEQ multiplex PCR; TCRdb's copy has only in-frame clones and lacks some. V and J calls and clone size are given by that table; D and trimming were obtained from the DNA. The sample has 150,000 to 200,000 clones, about 85% seen once. This TCR was sampled from an elderly woman with acute or convalescent COVID-19. The sample consisted of peripheral blood.

This CDR3 is CASSVIGGLAGGYNEQFF. CDR3 bases: TGTGCCAGCAGCGTAATAGGGGGGCTAGCGGGAGGGTACAATGAGCAGTTCTTC. The genes are TRBV9 and TRBJ2-1; 12 nucleotides match TRBD2. V lost 1 base to trimming and J lost 4 bases; unmatched junction nucleotides: 9. Germline V gene lookup returns CDR1 SGDLS and CDR2 YYNGEE. The CDR3 length is 18 residues.